This entry describes one TCR beta chain. The antigen is unknown. In germline, CDR1 is SNHLY, CDR2 FYNNEI. J lost 4 bases, V lost 5 bases, and 8 bases had no gene match. The CDR3 contains 15 residues. This sample was taken from a study of cytomegalovirus exposure and HLA in healthy donors. Findings of the study overall: Common viral pathogens were later found to be apparently linked to several of the most significant clusters. Reportedly, cytomegalovirus status was diagnosed with high sensitivity and specificity. The listing of 150 or so TCR beta chains classed them as cytomegalovirus-associated. It was confirmed in vitro that three of the CMV-associated chains were specific for CMV antigens.

The PCR contained 60 Vbeta and 13 Jbeta primers. TCRdb keeps only in-frame clones here, not all; method: immunoSEQ multiplex PCR. This sample has roughly 99,000 clones, with 82% found just once. The chain joins TRBV2 to TRBJ1-3; 7 bases are a match to TRBD1. Sequenced: PBMCs. This TCR was recovered from a man under 40 in good health and CMV-seropositive. This chain's CDR3 is CASSLRQGSGNTIYF. CDR3 DNA sequence: TGTGCCAGCAGTTTACGACAGGGTTCCGGAAACACCATATATTTT.